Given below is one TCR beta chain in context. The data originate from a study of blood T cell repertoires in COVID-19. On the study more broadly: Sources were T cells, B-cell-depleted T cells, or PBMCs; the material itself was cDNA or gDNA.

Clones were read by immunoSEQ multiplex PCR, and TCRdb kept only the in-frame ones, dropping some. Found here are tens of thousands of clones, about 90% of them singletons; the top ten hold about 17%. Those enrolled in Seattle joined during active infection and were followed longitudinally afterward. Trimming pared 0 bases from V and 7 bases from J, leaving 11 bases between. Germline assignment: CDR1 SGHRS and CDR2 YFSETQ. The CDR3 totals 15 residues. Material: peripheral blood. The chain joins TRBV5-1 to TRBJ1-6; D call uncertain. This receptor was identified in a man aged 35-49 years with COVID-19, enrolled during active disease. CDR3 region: CASSLAPDSNSPLHF. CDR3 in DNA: TGCGCCAGCAGCTTGGCGCCCGACTCGAATTCACCCCTCCACTTT.